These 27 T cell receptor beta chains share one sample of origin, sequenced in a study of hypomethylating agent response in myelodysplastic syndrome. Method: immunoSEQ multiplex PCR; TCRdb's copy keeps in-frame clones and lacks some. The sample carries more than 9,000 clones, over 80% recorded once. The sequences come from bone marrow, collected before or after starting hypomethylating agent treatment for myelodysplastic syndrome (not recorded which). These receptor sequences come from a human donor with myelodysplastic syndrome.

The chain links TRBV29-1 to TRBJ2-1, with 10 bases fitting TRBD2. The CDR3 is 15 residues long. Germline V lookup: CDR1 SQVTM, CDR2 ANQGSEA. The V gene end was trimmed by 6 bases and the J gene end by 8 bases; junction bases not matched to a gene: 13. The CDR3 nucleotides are TGCAGCGTCGTCCCTTTCAGCGGGGGGGCCGATGAGCAGTTCTTC. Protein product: CSVVPFSGGADEQFF.

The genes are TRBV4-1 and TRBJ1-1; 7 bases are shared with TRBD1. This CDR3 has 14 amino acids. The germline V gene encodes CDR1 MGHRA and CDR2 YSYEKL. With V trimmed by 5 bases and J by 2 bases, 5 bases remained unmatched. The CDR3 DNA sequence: TGCGCCAGCAGCTACGACAGGGCTAACACTGAAGCTTTCTTT. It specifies CASSYDRANTEAFF.

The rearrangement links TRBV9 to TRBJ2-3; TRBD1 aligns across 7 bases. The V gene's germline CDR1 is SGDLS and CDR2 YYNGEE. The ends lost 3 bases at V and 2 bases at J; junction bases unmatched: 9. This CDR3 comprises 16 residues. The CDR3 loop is CASSARQGPPTDTQYF. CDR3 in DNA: TGTGCCAGCAGCGCCAGACAGGGTCCACCCACAGATACGCAGTATTTT.

The CDR3 DNA reads as TGTGCCAGCAGCTTCCCGGGACCGTCGAACACTGAAGCTTTCTTT. This codes for CASSFPGPSNTEAFF. The rearrangement links TRBV7-9 to TRBJ1-1; D possibly corresponds to TRBD1 (5 bases). With 3 bases removed from V and 1 base from J, the gap between germline ends came to 12 bases. In germline, CDR1 is SEHNR, CDR2 FQNEAQ (reference sequence). The CDR3 has 15 residues.

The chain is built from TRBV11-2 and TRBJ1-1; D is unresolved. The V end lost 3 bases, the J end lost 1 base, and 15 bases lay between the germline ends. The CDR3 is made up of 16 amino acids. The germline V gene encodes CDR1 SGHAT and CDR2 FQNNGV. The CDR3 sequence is CASSFPLGERNTEAFF. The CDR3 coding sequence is TGTGCCAGCAGCTTCCCCCTCGGGGAGAGGAACACTGAAGCTTTCTTT.

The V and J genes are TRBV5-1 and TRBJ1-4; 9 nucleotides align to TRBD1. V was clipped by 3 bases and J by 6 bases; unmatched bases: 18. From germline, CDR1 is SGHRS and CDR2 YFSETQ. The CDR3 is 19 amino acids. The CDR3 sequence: CASSSGLLTGGADDEKLFF. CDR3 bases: TGCGCCAGCAGCTCGGGACTCCTCACAGGGGGCGCAGACGATGAAAAACTGTTTTTT. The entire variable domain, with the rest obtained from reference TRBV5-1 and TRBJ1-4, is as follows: KAGVTQTPRYLIKTRGQQVTLSCSPISGHRSVSWYQQTPGQGLQFLFEYFSETQRNKGNFPGRFSGRQFSNSRSEMNVSTLELGDSALYLCASSSGLLTGGADDEKLFFGSGTQLSVL.

The CDR3 DNA follows: TGCGCCAGCAGCCAAGGAGGCGGGACAGCCATCTACAATGAGCAGTTCTTC. It encodes CASSQGGGTAIYNEQFF. The rearrangement links TRBV4-1 to TRBJ2-1, with D perhaps matching TRBD1 (7 bases). V was pared by 1 base and J by 3 bases, with 16 bases between. CDR1 is MGHRA and CDR2 is YSYEKL in the germline V gene. The CDR3 covers 17 residues.

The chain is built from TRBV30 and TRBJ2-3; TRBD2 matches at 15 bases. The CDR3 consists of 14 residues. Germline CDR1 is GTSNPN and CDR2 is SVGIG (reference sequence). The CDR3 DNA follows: TGTGCTATCGGACTAGCGGGGGGGGCAGATACGCAGTATTTT. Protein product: CAIGLAGGADTQYF.

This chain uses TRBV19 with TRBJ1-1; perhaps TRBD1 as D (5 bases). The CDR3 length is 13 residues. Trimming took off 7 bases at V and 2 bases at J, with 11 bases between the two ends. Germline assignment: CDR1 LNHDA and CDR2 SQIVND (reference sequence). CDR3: CASTFRVNTEAFF. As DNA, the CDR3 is TGTGCCAGTACATTCAGGGTTAACACTGAAGCTTTCTTT.

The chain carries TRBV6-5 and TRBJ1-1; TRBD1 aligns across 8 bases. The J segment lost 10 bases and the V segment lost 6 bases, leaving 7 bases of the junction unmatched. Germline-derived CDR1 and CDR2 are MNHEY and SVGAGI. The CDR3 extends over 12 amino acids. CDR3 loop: CASRDRGIGAFF. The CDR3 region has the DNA TGTGCCAGCAGAGACAGGGGTATTGGAGCTTTCTTT.

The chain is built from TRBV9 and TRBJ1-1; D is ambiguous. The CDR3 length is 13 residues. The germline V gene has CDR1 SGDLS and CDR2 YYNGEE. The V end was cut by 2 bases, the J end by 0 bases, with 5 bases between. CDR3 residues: CASSVRVNTEAFF. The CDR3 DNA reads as TGTGCCAGCAGCGTTAGGGTGAACACTGAAGCTTTCTTT.

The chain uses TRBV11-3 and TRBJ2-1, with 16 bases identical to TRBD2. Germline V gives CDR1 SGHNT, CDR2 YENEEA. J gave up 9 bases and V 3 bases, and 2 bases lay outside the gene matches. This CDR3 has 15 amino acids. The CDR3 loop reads CASSLGLAGGGEQFF. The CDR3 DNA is TGTGCCAGCAGCTTGGGACTAGCGGGAGGGGGTGAGCAGTTCTTC.

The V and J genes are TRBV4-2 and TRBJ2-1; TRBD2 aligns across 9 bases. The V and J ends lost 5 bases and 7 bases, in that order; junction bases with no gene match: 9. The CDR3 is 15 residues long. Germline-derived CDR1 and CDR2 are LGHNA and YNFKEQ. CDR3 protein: CASSLRLAGRNEQFF. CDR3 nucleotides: TGTGCCAGCAGCTTGCGTCTAGCGGGAAGGAATGAGCAGTTCTTC.

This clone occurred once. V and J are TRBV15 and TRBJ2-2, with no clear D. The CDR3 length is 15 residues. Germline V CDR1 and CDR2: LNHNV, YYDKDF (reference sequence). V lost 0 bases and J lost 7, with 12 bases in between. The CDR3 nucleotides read TGTGCCACCAGCAGAGACAGGTCGACAAGCGGGGAGCTGTTTTTT. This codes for CATSRDRSTSGELFF.

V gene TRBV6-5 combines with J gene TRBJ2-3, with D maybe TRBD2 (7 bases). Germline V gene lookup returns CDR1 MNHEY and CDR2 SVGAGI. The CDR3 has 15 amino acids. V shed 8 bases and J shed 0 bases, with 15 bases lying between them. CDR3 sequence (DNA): TGTGCCAGCCGACTGGCGGGGGCCAGCACAGATACGCAGTATTTT. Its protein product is CASRLAGASTDTQYF.

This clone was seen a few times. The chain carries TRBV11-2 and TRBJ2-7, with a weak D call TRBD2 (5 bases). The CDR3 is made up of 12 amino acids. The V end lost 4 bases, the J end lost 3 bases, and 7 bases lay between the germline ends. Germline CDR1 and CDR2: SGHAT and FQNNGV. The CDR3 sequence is CASSSRGYEQYF. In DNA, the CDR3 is TGTGCCAGCAGCTCTCGGGGCTACGAGCAGTACTTC.

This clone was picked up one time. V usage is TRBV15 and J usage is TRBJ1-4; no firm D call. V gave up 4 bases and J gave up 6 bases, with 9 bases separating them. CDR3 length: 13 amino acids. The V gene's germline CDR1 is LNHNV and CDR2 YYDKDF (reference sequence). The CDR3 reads CATSKDPYEKLFF. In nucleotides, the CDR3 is TGTGCCACCAGCAAAGACCCTTATGAAAAACTGTTTTTT.

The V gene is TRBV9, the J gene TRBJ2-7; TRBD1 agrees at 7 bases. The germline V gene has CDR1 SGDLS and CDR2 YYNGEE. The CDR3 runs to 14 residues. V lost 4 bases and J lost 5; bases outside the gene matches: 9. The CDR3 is CASSPHQGENEQYF. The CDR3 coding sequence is TGTGCCAGCAGCCCTCACCAGGGGGAGAACGAGCAGTACTTC.

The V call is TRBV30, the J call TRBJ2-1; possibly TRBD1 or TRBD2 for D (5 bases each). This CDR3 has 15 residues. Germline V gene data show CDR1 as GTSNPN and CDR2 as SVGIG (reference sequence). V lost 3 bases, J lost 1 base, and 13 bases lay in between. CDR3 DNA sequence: TGTGCCTGGAGCGGGAATAAGGGGTCCTACAATGAGCAGTTCTTC. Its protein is CAWSGNKGSYNEQFF.

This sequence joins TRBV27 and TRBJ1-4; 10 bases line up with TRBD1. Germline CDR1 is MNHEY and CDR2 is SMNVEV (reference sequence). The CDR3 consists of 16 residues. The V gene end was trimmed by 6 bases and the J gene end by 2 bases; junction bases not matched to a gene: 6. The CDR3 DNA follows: TGTGCCAGCAGCCGGGACAGGGGTGGGACTAATGAAAAACTGTTTTTT. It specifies CASSRDRGGTNEKLFF.

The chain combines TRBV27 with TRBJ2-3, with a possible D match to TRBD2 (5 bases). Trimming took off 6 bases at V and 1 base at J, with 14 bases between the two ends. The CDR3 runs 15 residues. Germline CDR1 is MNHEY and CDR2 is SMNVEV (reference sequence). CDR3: CASRKTPRGTDTQYF. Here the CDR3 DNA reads TGTGCCAGCAGGAAAACCCCGCGGGGCACAGATACGCAGTATTTT.

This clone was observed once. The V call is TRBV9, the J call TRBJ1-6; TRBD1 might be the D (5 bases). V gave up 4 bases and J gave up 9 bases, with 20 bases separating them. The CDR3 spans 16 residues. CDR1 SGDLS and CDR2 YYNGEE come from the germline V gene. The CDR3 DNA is TGTGCCAGCAGCTCTTCCCAGGGCCGCCCTGGTTCACCCCTCCACTTT. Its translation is CASSSSQGRPGSPLHF.

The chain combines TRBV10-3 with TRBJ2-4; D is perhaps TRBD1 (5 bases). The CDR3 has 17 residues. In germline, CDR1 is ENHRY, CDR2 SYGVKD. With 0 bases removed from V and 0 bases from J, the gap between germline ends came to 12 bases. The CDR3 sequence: CAISESQGVEAKNIQYF. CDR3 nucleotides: TGTGCCATCAGTGAGTCTCAGGGTGTTGAAGCCAAAAACATTCAGTACTTC.

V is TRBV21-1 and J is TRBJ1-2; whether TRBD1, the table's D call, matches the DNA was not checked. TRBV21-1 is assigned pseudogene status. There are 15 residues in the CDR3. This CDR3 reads CASSGPRTGSFGYTF. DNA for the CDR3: TGTGCCAGCAGCGGGCCCAGGACAGGGTCCTTTGGCTACACCTTC.

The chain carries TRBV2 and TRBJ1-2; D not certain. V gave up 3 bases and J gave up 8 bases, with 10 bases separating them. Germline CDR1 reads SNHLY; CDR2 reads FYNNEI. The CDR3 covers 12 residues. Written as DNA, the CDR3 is TGTGCCAGCAGTGAGAACTCGTGGGGCTACACCTTC. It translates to CASSENSWGYTF. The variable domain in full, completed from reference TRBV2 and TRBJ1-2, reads EPEVTQTPSHQVTQMGQEVILRCVPISNHLYFYWYRQILGQKVEFLVSFYNNEISEKSEIFDDQFSVERPDGSNFTLKIRSTKLEDSAMYFCASSENSWGYTFGSGTRLTVV.

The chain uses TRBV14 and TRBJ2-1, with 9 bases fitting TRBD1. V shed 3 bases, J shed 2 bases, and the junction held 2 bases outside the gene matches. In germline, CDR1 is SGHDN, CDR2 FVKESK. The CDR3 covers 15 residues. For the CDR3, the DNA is TGTGCCAGCAGCCAGGACAGGGGCACCTACAATGAGCAGTTCTTC. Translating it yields CASSQDRGTYNEQFF.

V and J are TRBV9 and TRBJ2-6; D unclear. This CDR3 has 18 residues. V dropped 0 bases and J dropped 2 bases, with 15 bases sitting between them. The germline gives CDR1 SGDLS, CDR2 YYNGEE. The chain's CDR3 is CASSVGGGWPAGANVLTF. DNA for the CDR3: TGTGCCAGCAGCGTAGGAGGTGGGTGGCCTGCTGGGGCCAACGTCCTGACTTTC.